The source of this TCR beta chain is a study of cytotoxic CD8 clonotypes in ibrutinib-treated CLL. Clones were sequenced by immunoSEQ multiplex PCR, and TCRdb holds only the in-frame ones, with some missing. The data contain about 30,000 clones, 62% of them singletons. Germline CDR1 is MGHRA and CDR2 is YSYEKL. Trimming removed 4 bases from V and 7 bases from J, with 17 bases in between. This CDR3 is 14 amino acids long. The source was PBMCs, collected before ibrutinib treatment. The chain links TRBV4-1 to TRBJ2-7; maybe TRBD2 (5 bases). The TCR was taken from a human donor with chronic lymphocytic leukemia. In nucleotides, the CDR3 is TGCGCCAGCAGCCCCCCCGGGCAGCGGCTGGAGCAGTACTTC. Its translation is CASSPPGQRLEQYF.